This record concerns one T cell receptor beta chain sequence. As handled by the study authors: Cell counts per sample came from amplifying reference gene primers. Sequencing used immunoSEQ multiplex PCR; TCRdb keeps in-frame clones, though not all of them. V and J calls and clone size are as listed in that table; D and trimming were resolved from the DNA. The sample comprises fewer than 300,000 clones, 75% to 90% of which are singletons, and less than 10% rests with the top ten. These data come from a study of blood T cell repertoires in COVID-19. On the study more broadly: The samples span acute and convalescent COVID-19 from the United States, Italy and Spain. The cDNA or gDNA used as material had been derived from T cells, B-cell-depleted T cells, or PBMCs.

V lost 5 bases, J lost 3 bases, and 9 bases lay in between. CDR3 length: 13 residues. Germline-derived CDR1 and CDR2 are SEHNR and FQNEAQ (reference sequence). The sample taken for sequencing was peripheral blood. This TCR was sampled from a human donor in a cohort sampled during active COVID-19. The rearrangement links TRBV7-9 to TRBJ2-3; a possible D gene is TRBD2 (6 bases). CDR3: CASSLGLTDTQYF. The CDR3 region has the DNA TGTGCCAGCAGCCTGGGACTTACAGATACGCAGTATTTT. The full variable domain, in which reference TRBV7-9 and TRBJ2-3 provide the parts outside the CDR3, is DTGVSQNPRHKITKRGQNVTFRCDPISEHNRLYWYRQTLGQGPEFLTYFQNEAQLEKSRLLSDRFSAERPKGSFSTLEIQRTEQGDSAMYLCASSLGLTDTQYFGPGTRLTVL.